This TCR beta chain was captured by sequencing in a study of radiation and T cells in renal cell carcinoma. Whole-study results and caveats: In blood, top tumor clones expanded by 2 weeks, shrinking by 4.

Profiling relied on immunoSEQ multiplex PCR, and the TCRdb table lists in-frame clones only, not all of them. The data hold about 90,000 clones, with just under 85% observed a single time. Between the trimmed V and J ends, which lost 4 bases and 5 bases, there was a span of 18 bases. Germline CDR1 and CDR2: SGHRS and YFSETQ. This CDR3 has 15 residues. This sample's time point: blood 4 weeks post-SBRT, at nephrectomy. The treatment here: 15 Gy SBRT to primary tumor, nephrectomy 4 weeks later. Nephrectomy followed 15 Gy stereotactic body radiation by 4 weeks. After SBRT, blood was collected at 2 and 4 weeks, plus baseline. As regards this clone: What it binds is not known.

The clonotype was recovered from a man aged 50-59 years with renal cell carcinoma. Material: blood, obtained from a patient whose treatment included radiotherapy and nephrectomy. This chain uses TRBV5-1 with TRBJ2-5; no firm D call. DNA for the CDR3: TGCGCCAGCAGCCAGTCCACAACCCCCGGGGAGACCCAGTACTTC. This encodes CASSQSTTPGETQYF.